This TCR beta chain was sequenced during a study of vaccination and CD4 T cells after COVID-19. Study-level findings and limits: The analysis of convalescent patients involved relatively few individuals and lacked early post-infection timepoints.

This clonotype appeared a single time. What it binds is not known. Germline CDR1 is SGHTA and CDR2 is FQGNSA. V lost 5 bases to trimming and J lost 7 bases; unmatched junction nucleotides: 11. The CDR3 contains 15 residues. The Oncomine TCR Beta short-read assay sequenced DNA from cultured CD4+ T cells. The source of extracted genomic DNA was cultured CD4+ T cells. TCRdb reprocessed the PCR reads via MiXCR and lists one record per CDR3 protein. Counted here are under 10,000 distinct CDR3 sequences, 25% to 40% occurring once; the ten biggest clones make up around an eighth. Treatment of the sample: roughly 10-day PBMC culture with coronavirus spike peptide pools or control peptides (ViraFEST assay). Samples of CD4+ T cells were obtained from the unexposed donor before the COVID-19 pandemic (2011-2018). Antigen-specific T cell expansion with peptide pools preceded TCR sequencing in the ViraFEST approach.

Sequences were obtained from CD4+ T cells from blood, cultured in vitro. The chain carries TRBV7-2 and TRBJ2-5, with TRBD1 matching over 9 bases. This receptor was identified in a human donor in good health. The CDR3 protein is CASSRDRGSPGTQYF. The CDR3 nucleotides are TGTGCCAGCAGCCGAGACAGGGGGTCACCAGGGACCCAGTACTTC.